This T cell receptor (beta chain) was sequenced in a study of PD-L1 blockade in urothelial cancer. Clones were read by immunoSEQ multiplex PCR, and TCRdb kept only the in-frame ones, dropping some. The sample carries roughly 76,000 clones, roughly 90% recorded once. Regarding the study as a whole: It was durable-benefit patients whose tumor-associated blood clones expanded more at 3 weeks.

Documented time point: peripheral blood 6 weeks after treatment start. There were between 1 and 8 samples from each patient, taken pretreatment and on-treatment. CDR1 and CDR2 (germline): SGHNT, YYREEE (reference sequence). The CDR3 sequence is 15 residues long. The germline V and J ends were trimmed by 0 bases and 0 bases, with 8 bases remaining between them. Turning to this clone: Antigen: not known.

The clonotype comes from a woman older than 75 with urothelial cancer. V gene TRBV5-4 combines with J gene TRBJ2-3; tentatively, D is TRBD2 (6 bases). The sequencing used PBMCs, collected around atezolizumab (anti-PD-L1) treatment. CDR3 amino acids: CASSLVAGSTDTQYF. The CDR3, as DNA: TGTGCCAGCAGCTTGGTTGCGGGAAGCACAGATACGCAGTATTTT.